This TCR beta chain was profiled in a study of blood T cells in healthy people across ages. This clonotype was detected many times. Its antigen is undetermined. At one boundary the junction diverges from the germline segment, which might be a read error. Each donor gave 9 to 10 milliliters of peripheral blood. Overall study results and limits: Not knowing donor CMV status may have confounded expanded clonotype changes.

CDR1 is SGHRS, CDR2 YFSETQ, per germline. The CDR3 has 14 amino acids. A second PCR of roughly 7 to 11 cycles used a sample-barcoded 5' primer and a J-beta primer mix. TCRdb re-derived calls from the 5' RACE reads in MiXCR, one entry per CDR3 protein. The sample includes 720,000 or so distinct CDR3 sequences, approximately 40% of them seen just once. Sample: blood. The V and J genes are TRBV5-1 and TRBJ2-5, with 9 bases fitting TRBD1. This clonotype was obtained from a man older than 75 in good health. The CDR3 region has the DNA TGTGCCAGCAGCTTAACAGGGGGCAGCGAGACCCAGTACTTC. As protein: CASSLTGGSETQYF. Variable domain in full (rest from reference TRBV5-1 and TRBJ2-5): KAGVTQTPRYLIKTRGQQVTLSCSPISGHRSVSWYQQTPGQGLQFLFEYFSETQRNKGNFPGRFSGRQFSNSRSEMNVSTLELGDSALYLCASSLTGGSETQYFGPGTRLLVL.